Reported below is one T cell receptor (beta chain). What it binds is not known. Looked up from germline, CDR1 is SNHLY and CDR2 is FYNNEI. This CDR3 has 16 amino acids. V lost 4 bases and J lost 0, with 10 bases in between. The method was immunoSEQ multiplex PCR; TCRdb's version includes in-frame clones alone and lacks a portion of them. This table has about 7,100 clones, 80% appearing once. This entry comes from a study of PD-1 blockade in classical Hodgkin lymphoma. Study conclusions and caveats: Patients starting nivolumab under 1 year after ASCT were excluded. Baseline TCR diversity was reportedly lower in newly diagnosed patients than healthy donors.

All patients experienced relapse after autologous stem cell transplantation, and brentuximab vedotin exposure was variable. Isolation of CD4+ T cells from thawed PBMCs was performed by magnetic negative selection. The sequencing used CD4+ T cells from blood, collected at baseline. The receptor was isolated from a human donor with classical Hodgkin lymphoma. The V and J genes are TRBV2 and TRBJ2-6, with D uncertain. CDR3 amino acids: CASSGSKNSGANVLTF. DNA for the CDR3: TGTGCCAGCAGTGGCAGCAAAAACTCTGGGGCCAACGTCCTGACTTTC.